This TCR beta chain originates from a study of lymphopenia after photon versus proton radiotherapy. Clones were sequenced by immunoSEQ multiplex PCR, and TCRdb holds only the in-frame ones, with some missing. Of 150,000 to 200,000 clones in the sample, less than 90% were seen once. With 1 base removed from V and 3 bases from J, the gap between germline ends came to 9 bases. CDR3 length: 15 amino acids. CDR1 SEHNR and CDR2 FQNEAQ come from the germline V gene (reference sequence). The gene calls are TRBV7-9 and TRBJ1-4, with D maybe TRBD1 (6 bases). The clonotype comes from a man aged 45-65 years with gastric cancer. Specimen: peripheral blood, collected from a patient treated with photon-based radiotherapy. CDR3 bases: TGTGCCAGCAGCTTAGGAGGGGGAGCTAATGAAAAACTGTTTTTT. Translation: CASSLGGGANEKLFF.